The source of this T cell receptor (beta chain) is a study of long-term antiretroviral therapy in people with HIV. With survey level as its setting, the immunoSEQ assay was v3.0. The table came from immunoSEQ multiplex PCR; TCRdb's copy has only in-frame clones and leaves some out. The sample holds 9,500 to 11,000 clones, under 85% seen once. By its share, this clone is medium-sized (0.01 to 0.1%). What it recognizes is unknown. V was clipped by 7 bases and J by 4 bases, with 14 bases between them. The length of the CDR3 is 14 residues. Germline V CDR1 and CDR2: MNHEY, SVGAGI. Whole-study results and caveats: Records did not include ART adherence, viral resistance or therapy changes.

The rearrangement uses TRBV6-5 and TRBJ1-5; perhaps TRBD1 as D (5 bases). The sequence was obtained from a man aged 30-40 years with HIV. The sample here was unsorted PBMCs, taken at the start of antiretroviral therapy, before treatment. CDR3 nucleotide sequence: TGTGCCAGCAAGTTGGCAGGGCAGAATCAGCCCCAGCATTTT. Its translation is CASKLAGQNQPQHF.